This paragraph covers one TCR beta chain sequence. Its antigen specificity is not known. Per-base qualities were not stored, and no clone one base away is much larger. This entry is derived from a study of Graves' ophthalmopathy and Graves' hyperthyroidism (dated by TCRdb to between 2017 and 2018). About the full investigation: Peripheral blood was collected at initial diagnosis, before any treatment. The study used signatures of the TCR beta repertoire to tell Graves' ophthalmopathy apart from Graves' hyperthyroidism and to predict which patients would progress to ophthalmopathy. In total, 135 blood samples were TCR-sequenced: some 43 ophthalmopathy, 75 hyperthyroidism and some 17 hyperthyroidism-to-ophthalmopathy patients. To explore V-J signatures that distinguish ophthalmopathy from hyperthyroidism, a discovery set of about a hundred patients was enrolled, made up of approximately 45 with ophthalmopathy and around 60 with stable hyperthyroidism. An independent validation cohort comprised 18 hyperthyroidism patients and roughly 15 patients who later progressed from hyperthyroidism to ophthalmopathy. In roughly 6 hyperthyroidism patients, T-cell repertoires of thyroid tissue and blood were compared. Once sampling was done, hyperthyroidism patients were given methimazole at a starting dose of 30 mg daily, while ophthalmopathy patients were given high-dose intravenous methylprednisolone. The paper as a whole reports these results and caveats: In validation, the model predicted ophthalmopathy progression with about 70% sensitivity and 72.22% specificity; approximately 12 predicted patients were CT-confirmed with GO in a median of roughly 6.8 months. Most expanded thyroid clonotypes with frequency above 0.001 were also detected in blood, suggesting blood repertoires may reflect the thyroid immune response. Sample size was not statistically predetermined, and group allocation was not concealed from the investigators. In cross-validation, the 13-signature model distinguished ophthalmopathy from stable hyperthyroidism with 85% to 90% sensitivity and roughly 81% specificity, and in the test set the corresponding values were about 80% and 75%.

TCR beta CDR3 regions were amplified from RNA transcripts for repertoire sequencing. A first-round RT-PCR used HTBI primers with the Qiagen OneStep RT-PCR kit, followed by a second-round multiplex PCR, size selection and purification. Sequencing of the libraries was carried out on an Illumina HiSeq2000 in paired-end mode with 100 bp reads. Concerning the study's data processing: Reads were processed with SOAPnuke, discarding reads with adapters, uncalled bases, mean Phred below 15, or no exact constant-primer or identifier match. High-quality paired reads were merged with COPE v1.2.5. Each unique nucleotide sequence was treated as a clonotype, and MiTCR v1.1 was used to align the clonotypes to the IMGT TRB V, D and J references. The analysis was limited to V-J combinations with a frequency above 0.0001, which together covered 99.2% of repertoires. For each V-J combination, a TCR clonal expansion and chaos score was defined as F50 clonal expansion divided by the chaos observed in the TCRdist matrix. Welch's t-statistics and random forest were used to narrow the features down to 10 to 15 V-J combinations, which were then fed into a naive Bayes classifier. The similarity between thyroid and blood repertoires was quantified using the Morisita-Horn index. The public reads were quality trimmed at Q25 with fastp and then assembled into clones with MiXCR by TCRdb, keeping productive beta chains. Merged by CDR3 protein, the rows form single entries marked with the most common genes and DNA. TCRdb's processing, not the authors', yielded these V and J calls. Across this sample there are some 240,000 distinct CDR3 sequences, with around 42% seen only once. The ten largest clones represent roughly 45% of the sample.

Ophthalmopathy patients were characterized by moderately to severely active disease, a Clinical Activity Score of at least 3, a NOSPECS grade of at least 4, and a disease duration under 3 months. Patients with other autoimmune diseases, uncontrolled infections, pregnancy or lactation were excluded from the study. Diagnosis was based on clinical symptoms, serum thyroxine, TRAb, thyroid ultrasound and orbital computed tomography. Ficoll-Paque density gradient centrifugation was used to isolate PBMCs from around 9.1 ml of fresh peripheral blood. Trizol reagent was used to extract the total RNA, and its quality was then checked on an Agilent 2100 Bioanalyzer. This receptor was taken from an adult man with Graves' ophthalmopathy. Sequenced: peripheral blood.

The nucleotide sequence is TGCAGTGCCCCGCATGCCCGTAGCGGGGGCCCCCGGGAGACCCAGTACTTC. Its translation reads: CSAPHARSGGPRETQYF. The receptor chain draws on TRBV20-1 and TRBJ2-5, with 9 bases in between that match TRBD2. V loses 6 bases at its end and J loses 5 bases; junction bases beyond the gene matches: 19. CDR3 length: 17 amino acids, cysteine to phenylalanine. Kept here is only the CDR3 DNA, which spans 51 bases and is read in frame from base 1. CDR1 DFQATT and CDR2 SNEGSKA are derived from the germline V gene (reference sequence).